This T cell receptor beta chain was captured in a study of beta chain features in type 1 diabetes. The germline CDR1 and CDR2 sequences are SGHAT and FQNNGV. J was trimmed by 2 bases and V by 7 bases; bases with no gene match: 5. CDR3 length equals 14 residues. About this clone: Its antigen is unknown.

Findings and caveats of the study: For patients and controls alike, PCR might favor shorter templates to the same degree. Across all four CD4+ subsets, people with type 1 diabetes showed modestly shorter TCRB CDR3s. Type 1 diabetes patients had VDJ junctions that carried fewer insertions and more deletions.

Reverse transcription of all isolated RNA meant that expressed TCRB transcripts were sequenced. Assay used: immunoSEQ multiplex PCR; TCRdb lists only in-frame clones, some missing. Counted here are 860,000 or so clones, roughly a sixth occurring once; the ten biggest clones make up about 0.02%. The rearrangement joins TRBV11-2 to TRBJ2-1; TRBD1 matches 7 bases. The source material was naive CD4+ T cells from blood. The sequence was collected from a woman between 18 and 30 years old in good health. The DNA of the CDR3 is TGTGCCAGCACCTCGACAGGGACCTACAATGAGCAGTTCTTC. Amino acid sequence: CASTSTGTYNEQFF.